This TCR beta chain was sequenced in a study of cytomegalovirus exposure and HLA in healthy donors. Whole-study context: An early data release held around 80 million unique TCRs from HLA-typed donors.

The PCR ran on 60 Vbeta and 13 Jbeta primers. TCRdb's copy holds only in-frame clones and misses some; the assay was immunoSEQ multiplex PCR. The profile shows 190,000 or so clones, 75% to 85% of them singletons. With respect to this clone: Its antigen is currently unknown.

Trimming took 0 bases from V and 8 from J, leaving 14 bases between them. Germline values: CDR1 GTSNPN, CDR2 SVGIG (reference sequence). This CDR3 region has 13 residues. Study outcomes and limitations: By HLA locus, TCR association rates varied in a later analysis, with DRB1 showing the most and HLA-C the fewest. TCR beta chains numbering more than 150 were designated cytomegalovirus-associated.

This chain uses TRBV30 with TRBJ2-7; maybe TRBD1 (6 bases). The sequenced sample consisted of PBMCs. This TCR came from a boy aged 5 to 17 in good health and CMV-seronegative. Here the CDR3 DNA reads TGTGCCTGGAGTGTCGCCCCTACAGGGAAGCAGTACTTC. It codes for CAWSVAPTGKQYF.